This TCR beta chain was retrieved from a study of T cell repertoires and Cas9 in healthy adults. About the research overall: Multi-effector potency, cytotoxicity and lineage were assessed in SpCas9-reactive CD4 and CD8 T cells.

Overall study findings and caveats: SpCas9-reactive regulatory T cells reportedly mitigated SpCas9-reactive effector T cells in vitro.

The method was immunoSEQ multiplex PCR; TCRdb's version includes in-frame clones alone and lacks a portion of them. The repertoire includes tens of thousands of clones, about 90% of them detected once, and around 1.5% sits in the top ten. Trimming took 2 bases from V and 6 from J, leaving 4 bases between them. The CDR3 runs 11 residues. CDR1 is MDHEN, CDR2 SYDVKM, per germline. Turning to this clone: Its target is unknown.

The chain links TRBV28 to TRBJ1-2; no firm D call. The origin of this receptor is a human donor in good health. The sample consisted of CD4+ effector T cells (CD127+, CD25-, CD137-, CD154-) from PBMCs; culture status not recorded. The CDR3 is CASSLSDGYTF. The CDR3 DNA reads TGTGCCAGCAGTTTAAGCGATGGCTACACCTTC.